The clone carrying this T cell receptor (beta chain) was detected only once. Its specificity is unknown. This record belongs to a study of cytomegalovirus exposure and HLA in healthy donors. Study at large: An earlier analysis identified some 110 million unique TCR beta sequences in approximately 170 million T cells. Ancestry clustering placed 70% to 85% of under 450 genotyped donors in the Caucasian-associated cluster. Study conclusions and caveats: Data from an earlier analysis indicated that most TCR beta V segments were productive either about 87% or about 30% of the time. A list of about 180 TCR beta chains associated with cytomegalovirus was given.

Germline-derived CDR1 and CDR2 are SQVTM and ANQGSEA. The CDR3 is 16 amino acids. Trimming at V came to 6 bases and at J to 2 bases, leaving 13 bases not matched to a gene. Primers: 60 Vbeta forward and 13 Jbeta reverse. Here immunoSEQ multiplex PCR was the method, and the copy in TCRdb shows in-frame clones only, minus some. Of approximately 200,000 clones in the sample, about four fifths were seen once. Input material: PBMCs. This rearrangement joins TRBV29-1 to TRBJ2-1; 7 nucleotides line up with TRBD2. This clonotype was obtained from a girl under 18 in good health and CMV-seropositive. CDR3 region: CSVPAWGGDPYNEQFF. CDR3 in DNA: TGCAGCGTGCCCGCCTGGGGGGGGGACCCCTACAATGAGCAGTTCTTC.